This is a list of T cell receptor beta chains from one sample in a study of cytomegalovirus exposure and HLA in healthy donors. Clones were sequenced by immunoSEQ multiplex PCR, and TCRdb holds only the in-frame ones, with some missing. The table records around 160,000 clones, 60% to 80% of them present only once. Specimen: PBMCs. Every receptor here comes from a woman aged 40 to 50 in good health and CMV-seropositive. Both conserved end residues are part of each CDR3. The D gene is left open where the match is weak. Only part of the rows carry a size: once, few, many, or a class if the clone is expanded.

V	size	J	D	DNA	CDR3
TRBV7-9	-	TRBJ1-1	-	TGTGCCAGCAGCTTAGAATTACTGAGCACTGAAGCTTTCTTT	CASSLELLSTEAFF
TRBV6-6	-	TRBJ2-5	-	TGTGCCAGCAGTTCTTGGGGCGAGACCCAGTACTTC	CASSSWGETQYF
TRBV7-8	-	TRBJ1-5	-	TGTGCCAGCAGCCCAACTCGGGGATTAGGTCAGCCCCAGCATTTT	CASSPTRGLGQPQHF
TRBV15	once	TRBJ2-7	TRBD2	TGTGCCACCAGCAGAGATAGAGCGGGAGCGGGTGAGCAGTACTTC	CATSRDRAGAGEQYF
TRBV11-3	-	TRBJ2-5	TRBD2	TGTGCCAGCAGCTTAGGACTAGCGGGGGAAGAGACCCAGTACTTC	CASSLGLAGEETQYF
TRBV5-6	few	TRBJ1-2	-	TGTGCCAGCACCCATCCGGGGGAGCCTAACTATGGCTACACCTTC	CASTHPGEPNYGYTF
TRBV4-2	-	TRBJ1-3	TRBD1	TGTGCCAGCAGCCAAGTAGGGACAGGGGGCGCGGGAGACACCATATATTTT	CASSQVGTGGAGDTIYF
TRBV4-1	once	TRBJ2-1	-	TGCGCCAGCAGCCAAGATTACCTAGCTACTTTCAATGAGCAGTTCTTC	CASSQDYLATFNEQFF
TRBV7-6	-	TRBJ2-7	TRBD1	TGTGCCAGCAGCCAACCGAGGACAGGGGGAGACGAGCAGTACTTC	CASSQPRTGGDEQYF
TRBV6-1	-	TRBJ2-3	-	TGTGCCAGCAGTGACCCCGCCTACACAGATACGCAGTATTTT	CASSDPAYTDTQYF
TRBV19	-	TRBJ2-5	TRBD1	TGTGCCAGTAGTATTCGACAGGGGAGCTGGGAGACCCAGTACTTC	CASSIRQGSWETQYF
TRBV7-2	-	TRBJ2-1	-	TGTGCCAGCAGCTTCGGATTCGGTACAGGTGAGCAGTTCTTC	CASSFGFGTGEQFF
TRBV6-1	-	TRBJ1-2	TRBD1	TGTGCCAGCAGTGCTACAGGGGGCAGTAACTATGGCTACACCTTC	CASSATGGSNYGYTF
TRBV27	-	TRBJ1-3	-	TGTGCCAGCAGTAAAAGCGTTGGTTCGGGAGGTAACACCATATATTTT	CASSKSVGSGGNTIYF
TRBV5-1	-	TRBJ2-1	TRBD2	TGCGCCAGCAGCTTGTTACTAGCGGATTACAGCTCCTACAATGAGCAGTTCTTC	CASSLLLADYSSYNEQFF
TRBV11-3	-	TRBJ2-1	TRBD2	TGTGCCAGCAGCTTAGTACGCGGGAGTAATGAGCAGTTCTTC	CASSLVRGSNEQFF
TRBV28	-	TRBJ2-7	TRBD2	TGTGCCAGCAGTTTATCCCGACTAGCGGGAACTCCCGGCGAGCAGTACTTC	CASSLSRLAGTPGEQYF
TRBV2	-	TRBJ1-5	TRBD1	TGTGCCAGCAGGACAGGGGTGGTTGGACCCCAGCATTTT	CASRTGVVGPQHF
TRBV7-8	-	TRBJ1-5	-	TGTGCCAGCAGCTTACCCGATCAGCCCCAGCATTTT	CASSLPDQPQHF
TRBV4-2	-	TRBJ2-1	-	TGTGCCAGCAGCCAAACGCAACTAGGGATGGATGAGCAGTTCTTC	CASSQTQLGMDEQFF
TRBV7-3	-	TRBJ1-1	-	TGTGCCAGCAGCCCGAGGGCAGGGAACACTGAAGCTTTCTTT	CASSPRAGNTEAFF
TRBV29-1	-	TRBJ2-3	-	TGCAGCGTTGAAGCGGGAGCGGGCACAGATACGCAGTATTTT	CSVEAGAGTDTQYF
TRBV18	-	TRBJ2-7	-	TGTGCCAGCTCACCGAACGACAGCCCAGGAAGGAAGCAGTACTTC	CASSPNDSPGRKQYF
TRBV19	-	TRBJ2-7	TRBD2	TGTGCCAGTAGTAGGAGACTAGCGGGAGACCGCCCCTACGAGCAGTACTTC	CASSRRLAGDRPYEQYF
TRBV9	-	TRBJ1-2	TRBD1	TGTGCCAGCAGCGCAGTTTGGGACAGCGACTATGGCTACACCTTC	CASSAVWDSDYGYTF
TRBV7-2	-	TRBJ2-1	-	TGTGCCAGCAGCCCATTCTCTAGTGGCAGTGAGCAGTTCTTC	CASSPFSSGSEQFF
TRBV13	-	TRBJ2-3	TRBD2	TGTGCCAGCAGCTTAGGGTTAGCGGGGGGGCAAGATACGCAGTATTTT	CASSLGLAGGQDTQYF
TRBV28	-	TRBJ2-7	-	TGTGCCAGCAGTTCCAGGCAGGCCTACGAGCAGTACTTC	CASSSRQAYEQYF
TRBV6-5	-	TRBJ1-1	-	TGTGCCAGCAGTCGAAGCGGGCGGGGCAAAGCTTTCTTT	CASSRSGRGKAFF
TRBV5-1	-	TRBJ2-7	TRBD1	TGCGCCAGCAGCTCCCCCGGGACAGGGATCTCCTACGAGCAGTACTTC	CASSSPGTGISYEQYF
TRBV5-1	-	TRBJ1-1	TRBD1	TGCGCCAGCCGCCTACAGGGGGCCGTTGATGAAGCTTTCTTT	CASRLQGAVDEAFF
TRBV7-9	-	TRBJ1-5	-	TGTTCCAGCGCGCGGGAGGATCAGCCCCAGCATTTT	CSSAREDQPQHF
TRBV30	-	TRBJ1-1	-	TGTGCCTGGAGTCCAGGAACCCAGGGGTTCACTGAAGCTTTCTTT	CAWSPGTQGFTEAFF
TRBV7-3	-	TRBJ2-6	-	TGTGCCAGCAGCTTGTCCAACTCTGGGGCCAACGTCCTGACTTTC	CASSLSNSGANVLTF
TRBV5-1	-	TRBJ1-1	TRBD1	TGCGCCAGCAGCTTGGGGGGGACAGGGCTGAACACTGAAGCTTTCTTT	CASSLGGTGLNTEAFF